Listed here are 21 T cell receptor beta chains from one sample, sequenced in a study of blood T cell repertoires in COVID-19. Profiled with immunoSEQ multiplex PCR; TCRdb holds only in-frame clones, not every one. The sample holds about 97,000 clones, approximately 80% seen once. Specimen: peripheral blood. The receptors were sampled from a human donor in a cohort sampled during active COVID-19.

The chain joins TRBV5-1 to TRBJ2-1; tentative D call: TRBD1 (6 bases). The CDR3 has 13 amino acids. V lost 1 base and J lost 9, with 11 bases in between. Germline CDR1 and CDR2: SGHRS and YFSETQ. The CDR3 DNA follows: TGCGCCAGCAGCTTGCACAGGGCGATTGAGCAGTTCTTC. This encodes CASSLHRAIEQFF.

The chain joins TRBV7-2 to TRBJ2-3; D is ambiguous. CDR1 SGHTA and CDR2 FQGNSA come from the germline V gene. Deletions cut 5 bases from V and 3 bases from J, with 12 bases between. The CDR3 runs to 14 residues. This CDR3 is CASSPRFLTDTQYF. In DNA, the CDR3 is TGTGCCAGCAGCCCTCGGTTCTTGACAGATACGCAGTATTTT.

The rearrangement joins TRBV5-6 to TRBJ2-5, with a tentative D call TRBD2 (7 bases). Trimming shortened V by 0 bases and J by 1 base, and 16 bases separated the two germline ends. Germline V gene sequence: CDR1 SGHDT, CDR2 YYEEEE. CDR3 length equals 17 residues. Here the CDR3 reads CASSLGGLAATQETQYF. The CDR3, as DNA: TGTGCCAGCAGCTTGGGGGGGCTAGCGGCGACCCAAGAGACCCAGTACTTC.

V and J are TRBV6-2 or TRBV6-3 and TRBJ1-4; D possibly corresponds to TRBD1 (6 bases). The V gene lost 2 bases and the J gene lost 6 bases, with 10 bases spanning the gap. The CDR3 sequence is 14 residues long. Germline V CDR1 and CDR2: MNHEY, SVGEGT. CDR3 DNA: TGTGCCAGCAGTTACCCAGGACAGTATGAAAAACTGTTTTTT. Protein: CASSYPGQYEKLFF.

CDR3 loop: CASSLALTGEGYTF. CDR3 nucleotides: TGTGCCAGCAGCTTAGCGCTGACAGGGGAGGGCTACACCTTC. This sequence joins TRBV7-2 and TRBJ1-2; TRBD1 matches 8 bases. The V gene's germline CDR1 is SGHTA and CDR2 FQGNSA. V was clipped by 0 bases and J by 8 bases; unmatched bases: 5. The length of the CDR3 is 14 residues.

V and J are TRBV2 and TRBJ2-5, with TRBD2 matching over 8 bases. Germline assignment: CDR1 SNHLY and CDR2 FYNNEI. This CDR3 region has 15 residues. V lost 4 bases to trimming and J lost 2 bases; unmatched junction nucleotides: 6. CDR3 nucleotide sequence: TGTGCCAGCAGTGTAGTCGGGGGGGTTCAAGAGACCCAGTACTTC. Amino acids: CASSVVGGVQETQYF.

This clone was seen a single time. The chain uses TRBV4-1 and TRBJ1-2; D is ambiguous. CDR3 size: 13 residues. V was clipped by 0 bases and J by 7 bases, with 9 bases between them. Germline CDR1 and CDR2: MGHRA and YSYEKL. The CDR3: CASSQDHRFGYTF. The DNA for the CDR3 is TGCGCCAGCAGCCAAGATCATAGATTTGGCTACACCTTC.

The chain employs TRBV18 and TRBJ1-2; 7 bases map to TRBD1. The CDR3 has 14 residues. Trimming removed 3 bases from V and 7 bases from J; junction bases left unmatched: 8. Germline lookup yields CDR1 KGHSH and CDR2 LQKENI. The DNA of the CDR3 is TGTGCCAGCTCACCGACAGGGTGGGGTGCTGGCTACACCTTC. As protein: CASSPTGWGAGYTF. Variable domain in full (rest from reference TRBV18 and TRBJ1-2): NAGVMQNPRHLVRRRGQEARLRCSPMKGHSHVYWYRQLPEEGLKFMVYLQKENIIDESGMPKERFSAEFPKEGPSILRIQQVVRGDSAAYFCASSPTGWGAGYTFGSGTRLTVV.

The gene calls are TRBV5-1 and TRBJ2-1, with TRBD2 matching over 11 bases. Germline V gene lookup returns CDR1 SGHRS and CDR2 YFSETQ. The CDR3 contains 15 residues. V gave up 0 bases and J gave up 8 bases; unmatched junction bases: 4. The CDR3 DNA reads TGCGCCAGCAGCTTGGTAGCGGGGGGGCTAGATGAGCAGTTCTTC. It encodes CASSLVAGGLDEQFF.

The rearrangement links TRBV5-1 to TRBJ2-2; 7 nucleotides align to TRBD2. J gave up 0 bases and V 5 bases, and 4 bases lay outside the gene matches. Looked up from germline, CDR1 is SGHRS and CDR2 is YFSETQ. The CDR3 sequence is 15 residues long. CDR3 in DNA: TGCGCCAGCAGAAAGCGGGAAACGAACACCGGGGAGCTGTTTTTT. This codes for CASRKRETNTGELFF.

The V call is TRBV6-5, the J call TRBJ2-1; 7 positions match TRBD2. CDR1 MNHEY and CDR2 SVGAGI come from the germline V gene. Losses at the gene ends were 8 bases for V and 9 bases for J; bases not matched to a gene: 16. The CDR3 loop spans 15 amino acids. The CDR3 here is CASHARDYKGREQFF. CDR3 coding DNA: TGTGCCAGCCATGCTCGGGACTACAAGGGGCGTGAGCAGTTCTTC.

The CDR3 sequence: CASSVGRGGVETQYF. Written as DNA, the CDR3 is TGTGCCAGCAGCGTAGGACGGGGGGGTGTAGAGACCCAGTACTTC. The chain has TRBV9 and TRBJ2-5; TRBD2 agrees at 8 bases. Germline V gene sequence: CDR1 SGDLS, CDR2 YYNGEE. This CDR3 comprises 15 residues. V lost 0 bases, J lost 4 bases, and 5 bases stayed unmatched.

V and J are TRBV3-1 (or the pseudogene TRBV3-2) and TRBJ1-3, with D maybe TRBD1 (5 bases). Germline assignment: CDR1 LGHDT and CDR2 YNNKEL (reference sequence). The CDR3 is 15 amino acids. V shed 5 bases and J shed 3 bases, with 14 bases lying between them. CDR3 in DNA: TGTGCCAGCAGCGAAAAACCGGGACTTGGAAACACCATATATTTT. Translation: CASSEKPGLGNTIYF.

This chain joins TRBV13 and TRBJ1-2; D might be TRBD1 (6 bases). The CDR3 has 14 residues. The germline V gene has CDR1 PRHDT and CDR2 FYEKMQ (reference sequence). Trimming shortened V by 3 bases and J by 4 bases, and 12 bases separated the two germline ends. The CDR3 protein is CASSFRGAVYGYTF. In DNA, the CDR3 is TGTGCCAGCAGCTTCAGGGGAGCGGTCTATGGCTACACCTTC.

The chain's CDR3 is CASSEGLEYNEQFF. CDR3 coding DNA: TGTGCCAGCAGTGAAGGACTAGAGTACAATGAGCAGTTCTTC. V and J are TRBV6-1 and TRBJ2-1; possibly TRBD2 for D (6 bases). This CDR3 is built from 14 residues. With 1 base removed from V and 4 bases from J, the gap between germline ends came to 8 bases. Germline loops: CDR1 MNHNS, CDR2 SASEGT.

This chain uses TRBV6-5 with TRBJ1-2; 9 positions match TRBD1. The CDR3 totals 13 residues. V lost 5 bases and J lost 8; bases outside the gene matches: 6. Germline V gene sequence: CDR1 MNHEY, CDR2 SVGAGI. The DNA for the CDR3 is TGTGCCAGCAGTCAACAGGGGGCGAGGGGCTACACCTTC. This encodes CASSQQGARGYTF.

This clone was seen a handful of times. The genes are TRBV19 and TRBJ1-1, with 7 bases fitting TRBD1. The J segment lost 4 bases and the V segment lost 5 bases, leaving 25 bases of the junction unmatched. Germline lookup yields CDR1 LNHDA and CDR2 SQIVND (reference sequence). The length of the CDR3 is 20 residues. In DNA form, the CDR3 reads TGTGCCAGTAGTTGGGGGCTACATGGACAGGCCGGGGTAGAGGGCACTGAAGCTTTCTTT. Amino acid sequence: CASSWGLHGQAGVEGTEAFF.

The rearrangement uses TRBV14 and TRBJ2-4; the D gene is possibly TRBD2 (6 bases). V lost 0 bases and J lost 0, with 12 bases in between. The germline CDR1 and CDR2 sequences are SGHDN and FVKESK. The CDR3 has 17 amino acids. DNA for the CDR3: TGTGCCAGCAGCCAAGATTCAGGAGGGACAGCCAAAAACATTCAGTACTTC. Translated: CASSQDSGGTAKNIQYF.

The rearrangement joins TRBV5-4 to TRBJ2-1, with D possibly being TRBD2 (7 bases). The V gene's germline CDR1 is SGHNT and CDR2 YYREEE (reference sequence). With 4 bases removed from V and 6 bases from J, the gap between germline ends came to 14 bases. This CDR3 spans 14 amino acids. The CDR3: CASSPRGGSNEQFF. The CDR3 coding sequence is TGTGCCAGCAGCCCGAGGGGGGGTTCCAATGAGCAGTTCTTC.

This clone was found once. A read error may produce the germline difference seen at one junction end. The sample has other DNA sequences that encode this CDR3 too. CDR3 amino acids: CASSQRGTEANYGYTF. In DNA, the CDR3 is TGTGCTAGCAGCCAGCGGGGGACGGAAGCTAACTATGGCTACACCTTC. The rearrangement uses TRBV4-2 and TRBJ1-2; maybe TRBD1 (5 bases). The CDR3 loop spans 16 amino acids. Germline V gene sequence: CDR1 LGHNA, CDR2 YNFKEQ.

V and J are TRBV5-6 and TRBJ2-5; 7 bases align to TRBD2. The junction had 7 bases not matched to a gene; V was cut back by 4 bases and J by 4 bases. CDR3 length: 14 residues. Germline CDR1 SGHDT, CDR2 YYEEEE. In nucleotides, the CDR3 is TGTGCCAGCAGCGCCCCGAGCGGGGCAGAGACCCAGTACTTC. This translates into CASSAPSGAETQYF.